The 29 T cell receptor beta chains in this list originate from one sample, sequenced in a study of T cells in Graves' hyperthyroidism and ophthalmopathy. The TCR beta CDR3 regions underwent amplification using RNA transcripts as the source. A first-round RT-PCR of the TCR CDR3 used the HTBI primer set. TCRdb used MiXCR to reprocess the multiplex PCR reads, holding one entry per CDR3 protein. The data contain under 450,000 distinct CDR3 sequences, roughly 14% of them singletons. Sequencing was performed on blood. These receptor sequences come from a woman aged 18 to 35 with Graves' hyperthyroidism.

This clonotype has more than one count but fewer than ten. Here the CDR3 reads CASGVGPHSYEQYF. DNA for the CDR3: TGTGCCAGCGGTGTCGGGCCACACTCCTACGAGCAGTACTTC. The chain is built from TRBV12-3 or TRBV12-4 and TRBJ2-7; D unclear. The CDR3 runs to 14 residues. Trimming left V 8 bases short and J 0 bases short, with 14 bases between.

This clonotype was seen only a few times. V gene TRBV3-1 combines with J gene TRBJ2-5, with D unresolved. CDR3 length: 14 residues. The V end was cut by 2 bases, the J end by 5 bases, with 12 bases between. CDR1 and CDR2 (germline): LGHDT, YNNKEL (reference sequence). The CDR3 region is CASSQPGRLETQYF. The CDR3 region has the DNA TGTGCCAGCAGCCAACCGGGCCGCCTGGAGACCCAGTACTTC.

The chain combines TRBV4-3 with TRBJ2-1; D may be TRBD1 (6 bases). V was pared by 0 bases and J by 6 bases, with 12 bases between. The CDR3 spans 15 residues. CDR1 and CDR2 (germline): LGHNA, YSLEER. In DNA, the CDR3 is TGCGCCAGCAGCCAAGAACTGACAGGTGCCAATGAGCAGTTCTTC. It specifies CASSQELTGANEQFF.

This clonotype turned up a few times. The chain is built from TRBV6-1 and TRBJ1-1; D unresolved. The V end lost 7 bases, the J end lost 4 bases, and 13 bases lay between the germline ends. The CDR3 extends over 13 amino acids. CDR1 MNHNS and CDR2 SASEGT come from the germline V gene. The CDR3 reads CASTPSRVTEAFF. For the CDR3, the DNA is TGTGCCAGCACTCCCTCCCGGGTCACTGAAGCTTTCTTT.

The chain joins TRBV11-2 to TRBJ1-2; D remains ambiguous. Germline CDR1 SGHAT, CDR2 FQNNGV. V was cut by 2 bases and J by 5 bases, with 12 bases left in between. The CDR3 runs 14 residues. The CDR3: CASSLSSGPYGYTF. The CDR3 nucleotides are TGTGCCAGCAGCTTATCCTCAGGACCTTATGGCTACACCTTC.

The chain couples TRBV9 to TRBJ2-1; D not resolved. Germline CDR1 SGDLS, CDR2 YYNGEE. The germline V and J ends were trimmed by 0 bases and 11 bases, with 12 bases remaining between them. CDR3 length equals 13 residues. CDR3 nucleotides: TGTGCCAGCAGCGTAGGGTTGGACCCAAAGCAGTTCTTC. Translation gives CASSVGLDPKQFF. Using reference TRBV9 and TRBJ2-1 for the parts outside the CDR3, the full variable domain is DSGVTQTPKHLITATGQRVTLRCSPRSGDLSVYWYQQSLDQGLQFLIQYYNGEERAKGNILERFSAQQFPDLHSELNLSSLELGDSALYFCASSVGLDPKQFFGPGTRLTVL.

The V gene is TRBV9, the J gene TRBJ2-1; D is ambiguous. Trimming took 0 bases from V and 8 from J, leaving 12 bases between them. CDR3 length: 14 residues. Germline V gene data show CDR1 as SGDLS and CDR2 as YYNGEE. CDR3 residues: CASSVGLASHEQFF. For the CDR3, the DNA is TGTGCCAGCAGCGTAGGATTGGCCTCTCATGAGCAGTTCTTC. Combining the CDR3 with reference TRBV9 and TRBJ2-1 gives the whole variable domain DSGVTQTPKHLITATGQRVTLRCSPRSGDLSVYWYQQSLDQGLQFLIQYYNGEERAKGNILERFSAQQFPDLHSELNLSSLELGDSALYFCASSVGLASHEQFFGPGTRLTVL.

This clonotype was observed at least ten times. The chain combines TRBV3-1 with TRBJ2-2, with unresolved D. The CDR3 runs 12 residues. Germline-derived CDR1 and CDR2 are LGHDT and YNNKEL (reference sequence). With 1 base removed from V and 9 bases from J, the gap between germline ends came to 6 bases. The CDR3 is CASSQVNRELFF. For the CDR3, the DNA is TGTGCCAGCAGCCAAGTAAACAGGGAGCTGTTTTTT.

This clonotype appeared many times. The chain uses TRBV20-1 and TRBJ1-1; 9 bases are shared with TRBD1. CDR3 length equals 14 residues. Trimming at V came to 6 bases and at J to 10 bases, leaving 15 bases not matched to a gene. Per the germline V gene, CDR1 is DFQATT and CDR2 is SNEGSKA (reference sequence). CDR3 loop: CSAKWDRVTQGAFF. As DNA, the CDR3 is TGCAGTGCGAAATGGGACAGGGTTACGCAGGGAGCTTTCTTT.

In its sample, this clonotype was seen a few times. J is TRBJ1-2 and V is TRBV29-1; 7 nucleotides match TRBD1. V lost 7 bases to trimming and J lost 6 bases; unmatched junction nucleotides: 5. CDR3 length: 11 amino acids. Germline CDR1 reads SQVTM; CDR2 reads ANQGSEA. DNA for the CDR3: TGCAGCGGTTCAGGGGGAGATGGCTACACCTTC. Translation gives CSGSGGDGYTF.

This clonotype was found many times. The V and J genes are TRBV11-2 and TRBJ1-2; the D is unclear. The V and J ends lost 5 bases and 7 bases respectively, with 17 bases between them. The CDR3 loop spans 14 amino acids. The germline V gene has CDR1 SGHAT and CDR2 FQNNGV. The CDR3: CASSQLGRVPGYTF. The CDR3, as DNA: TGTGCCAGCAGCCAGCTAGGGAGAGTCCCTGGCTACACCTTC.

This clonotype was picked up a small number of times. V and J are TRBV15 and TRBJ1-4; a possible D gene is TRBD1 (6 bases). Looked up from germline, CDR1 is LNHNV and CDR2 is YYDKDF (reference sequence). Trimming removed 5 bases from V and 0 bases from J, with 13 bases in between. CDR3 size: 16 residues. The CDR3 DNA reads as TGTGCCACCAGCTGGGGACACCCCGCAACTAATGAAAAACTGTTTTTT. Translated: CATSWGHPATNEKLFF.

In this sample, this clonotype turned up many times. This chain joins TRBV5-1 and TRBJ2-7; D may be TRBD2 (6 bases). With 5 bases removed from V and 0 bases from J, the gap between germline ends came to 18 bases. CDR3 length equals 16 residues. Looked up from germline, CDR1 is SGHRS and CDR2 is YFSETQ. In DNA form, the CDR3 reads TGCGCCAGCAGTAGTAAGTCGGGAGTAAGCTCCTACGAGCAGTACTTC. This sequence encodes CASSSKSGVSSYEQYF. Full variable domain (remainder filled in from reference TRBV5-1 and TRBJ2-7): KAGVTQTPRYLIKTRGQQVTLSCSPISGHRSVSWYQQTPGQGLQFLFEYFSETQRNKGNFPGRFSGRQFSNSRSEMNVSTLELGDSALYLCASSSKSGVSSYEQYFGPGTRLTVT.

This clonotype was seen only a few times. The chain uses TRBV19 and TRBJ1-1, with no clear D. This CDR3 comprises 14 residues. Per the germline V gene, CDR1 is LNHDA and CDR2 is SQIVND (reference sequence). The ends were cut back, 1 base at V and 7 bases at J, with 13 bases in the middle. For the CDR3, the DNA is TGTGCCAGTAGTATAGTCGCAGATCGGATTGAAGCTTTCTTT. Translated: CASSIVADRIEAFF.

The rearrangement uses TRBV6-1 and TRBJ2-3; 9 positions match TRBD1. This CDR3 spans 15 amino acids. V lost 5 bases to trimming and J lost 1 base; unmatched junction nucleotides: 4. Germline CDR1 MNHNS, CDR2 SASEGT. The CDR3 coding sequence is TGTGCCAGCAGTCCCCGGGACAGGGGCACAGATACGCAGTATTTT. Protein sequence: CASSPRDRGTDTQYF.

This clonotype turned up a few times. The chain links TRBV27 to TRBJ2-1; 11 bases agree with TRBD2. V shed 6 bases and J 5 bases; nucleotides not matched to a gene: 6. In germline, CDR1 is MNHEY, CDR2 SMNVEV (reference sequence). This CDR3 contains 15 residues. The CDR3 DNA is TGTGCCAGCAGCCATGAGACTAGCGGGAACAATGAGCAGTTCTTC. Encoded protein: CASSHETSGNNEQFF.

J is TRBJ1-6 and V is TRBV18; tentative D call: TRBD1 (6 bases). Germline-derived CDR1 and CDR2 are KGHSH and LQKENI. Trimming left V 2 bases short and J 7 bases short, with 12 bases between. The CDR3 is 15 residues long. The DNA of the CDR3 is TGTGCCAGCTCACCATTCGACAGGTTGAATTCACCCCTCCACTTT. It encodes CASSPFDRLNSPLHF.

This rearrangement joins TRBV6-5 to TRBJ2-1; no clear D. The J call may be mistaken, given a closer DNA end match to TRBJ2-7. The CDR3 totals 16 residues. CDR1 and CDR2 (germline): MNHEY, SVGAGI. CDR3 loop: CASSYLRHPRLNEQYF. The CDR3 nucleotides are TGTGCCAGCAGTTACTTAAGACACCCACGGTTGAATGAGCAGTACTTC.

On this clonotype itself: The conserved final phenylalanine or tryptophan is absent from the CDR3, which likely points to a read error. This sequence joins TRBV12-3 or TRBV12-4 and TRBJ2-7; D assignment may be TRBD1 or TRBD2 (5 bases each). The CDR3 totals 15 residues. The CDR3, as DNA: TGCGCCAGCAGCCAAACCTCCGGGACCGTCTACGAGCAGTACCTC. This codes for CASSQTSGTVYEQYL.

About this clonotype: One base away lies a much larger clone, so this may be a sequencing read error. The chain uses TRBV7-2 and TRBJ1-5; 9 bases map to TRBD1. V shed 10 bases, J shed 3 bases, and the junction held 13 bases outside the gene matches. CDR1 SGHTA and CDR2 FQGNSA come from the germline V gene. The CDR3 is 16 amino acids. The CDR3: CANNLGQGRLNQPQHF. The CDR3 DNA follows: TGTGCCAACAACCTAGGACAGGGGCGACTCAATCAGCCCCAGCATTTT.

This clonotype was seen only a few times. V is TRBV3-1 and J is TRBJ2-3, with TRBD2 identical over 11 bases. V trimming: 10 bases; J trimming: 2 bases; junction bases outside the gene matches: 11. The CDR3 length is 16 residues. The V gene's germline CDR1 is LGHDT and CDR2 YNNKEL (reference sequence). The CDR3 nucleotides are TGTGCCACCGGACTGGGACTAGCGGAAATCACAGATACGCAGTATTTT. Translated: CATGLGLAEITDTQYF.

This clonotype occurred many times. The V call is TRBV20-1, the J call TRBJ2-5; D gene uncertain. Germline V gene data show CDR1 as DFQATT and CDR2 as SNEGSKA (reference sequence). The CDR3 has 15 residues. Deletions cut 5 bases from V and 2 bases from J, with 18 bases between. The CDR3 reads CSAPLRAGLQETQYF. The CDR3 coding sequence is TGCAGTGCTCCTCTCCGGGCAGGTTTGCAAGAGACCCAGTACTTC.

This clonotype was observed many times. The gene calls are TRBV20-1 and TRBJ2-7; D possibly corresponds to TRBD1 (5 bases). V lost 1 base to trimming and J lost 0 bases, with 19 bases between them. Germline lookup yields CDR1 DFQATT and CDR2 SNEGSKA (reference sequence). This CDR3 comprises 17 residues. CDR3 amino acids: CSARVSGKTSSSYEQYF. The CDR3 region has the DNA TGCAGTGCTAGAGTGTCAGGGAAAACTTCGAGCTCCTACGAGCAGTACTTC.

In this sample, this clonotype turned up a few times. The chain uses TRBV7-9 and TRBJ2-1, with 9 positions matching TRBD1. V trimming: 4 bases; J trimming: 5 bases; junction bases outside the gene matches: 6. This CDR3 has 15 residues. Germline V lookup: CDR1 SEHNR, CDR2 FQNEAQ (reference sequence). CDR3 amino acids: CASSSTGGRDNEQFF. CDR3 bases: TGTGCCAGCAGCTCCACAGGGGGCCGGGACAATGAGCAGTTCTTC.

This clonotype has ten or more counts. The chain uses TRBV7-3 and TRBJ2-1; perhaps TRBD2 as D (7 bases). Germline V gene data show CDR1 as SGHTA and CDR2 as FQGTGA. The CDR3 sequence is 16 residues long. The ends were cut back, 5 bases at V and 0 bases at J, with 14 bases in the middle. The CDR3 protein is CASSKGGGSSYNEQFF. The CDR3 bases are TGTGCCAGCAGCAAGGGGGGGGGCAGCTCCTACAATGAGCAGTTCTTC. Variable domain in full (rest from reference TRBV7-3 and TRBJ2-1): GAGVSQTPSNKVTEKGKYVELRCDPISGHTALYWYRQSLGQGPEFLIYFQGTGAADDSGLPNDRFFAVRPEGSVSTLKIQRTERGDSAVYLCASSKGGGSSYNEQFFGPGTRLTVL.

This clonotype occurred many times. The chain joins TRBV20-1 to TRBJ2-7, with 8 bases identical to TRBD2. Germline V gene sequence: CDR1 DFQATT, CDR2 SNEGSKA (reference sequence). The CDR3 covers 13 residues. V was pared by 2 bases and J by 1 base, with 1 base of the junction left unmatched. In nucleotides, the CDR3 is TGCAGTGCTAGACAGCGGGAGTCCTACGAGCAGTACTTC. It codes for CSARQRESYEQYF.

This clonotype was seen many times. The chain carries TRBV4-1 and TRBJ2-7, with D possibly matching TRBD1 (6 bases). The CDR3 contains 13 residues. Germline-derived CDR1 and CDR2 are MGHRA and YSYEKL. Trimming left V 5 bases short and J 4 bases short, with 12 bases between. CDR3 coding DNA: TGCGCCAGCAGCAACCCAGGGGTGTACGAGCAGTACTTC. Amino acids: CASSNPGVYEQYF.

This clonotype was observed many times. The rearrangement uses TRBV6-5 and TRBJ1-1; tentatively, D is TRBD1 (6 bases). The length of the CDR3 is 14 residues. Germline CDR1 reads MNHEY; CDR2 reads SVGAGI. The V end lost 3 bases, the J end lost 4 bases, and 12 bases lay between the germline ends. For the CDR3, the DNA is TGTGCCAGCAGTTATCGGGGGGCGGGCACTGAAGCTTTCTTT. Its protein product is CASSYRGAGTEAFF.

Notes on this clonotype: A much larger clone sits a single nucleotide away, making a read error possible. This sequence joins TRBV18 and TRBJ1-3; no firm D call. CDR1 is KGHSH, CDR2 LQKENI, per germline. The CDR3 has 14 amino acids. With 1 base removed from V and 4 bases from J, the gap between germline ends came to 8 bases. Here the CDR3 DNA reads TGTGCCAGCTCACCACTGAACACGGGAAACACCATATATTTT. Encoded protein: CASSPLNTGNTIYF.